This T cell receptor (beta chain) was obtained from a study of shared clonotypes between healthy human individuals. Overall study context: Donors were a couple of women and a few men aged 18 to 49.

The germline V and J ends were trimmed by 1 base and 5 bases, with 13 bases remaining between them. Germline values: CDR1 SGHTA, CDR2 FQGTGA. The length of the CDR3 is 15 residues. Measured with immunoSEQ multiplex PCR; TCRdb has only the in-frame clones, and not every one. The sample holds 450,000 to 650,000 clones, just over 75% seen once. This clone was found a few times. The antigen remains undetermined. The study, taken as a whole, reports: Sampling covered nothing but blood. Tissue TCR repertoires likely differ from those found in blood. Donor scarcity curtailed the genetic and exposure-history diversity represented herein.

Sequenced sample: PBMCs. This TCR was sampled from a middle-aged woman in good health. Some clones in this sample may be carry-over from other donors' samples. The V call is TRBV7-3, the J call TRBJ2-3, with D possibly matching TRBD2 (6 bases). The CDR3 is CASSLNPGVVDTQYF. The DNA of the CDR3 is TGTGCCAGCAGCTTAAACCCGGGAGTGGTAGATACGCAGTATTTT. The complete variable domain, with remaining parts taken from reference TRBV7-3 and TRBJ2-3, reads GAGVSQTPSNKVTEKGKYVELRCDPISGHTALYWYRQSLGQGPEFLIYFQGTGAADDSGLPNDRFFAVRPEGSVSTLKIQRTERGDSAVYLCASSLNPGVVDTQYFGPGTRLTVL.